This T cell receptor (beta chain) was recovered during a study of T cells in Graves' hyperthyroidism and ophthalmopathy. Study in general: Peripheral blood was collected at initial diagnosis, before any treatment.

This clonotype was detected many times. As yet, its antigen is unknown. The PBMCs were taken from less than 11 ml of fresh peripheral blood. Whole-study findings and limits: Ophthalmopathy and stable hyperthyroidism were told apart by a 13 V-J model. For ophthalmopathy, model prediction preceded onset by a median around 7 months.

J was trimmed by 4 bases and V by 8 bases; bases with no gene match: 4. CDR1 and CDR2 from the germline V gene are MNHNS and SASEGT. The CDR3 is 12 residues long. The investigators amplified TCR beta CDR3 regions from RNA transcripts. HTBI primers were employed in a first-round RT-PCR of the TCR CDR3. One entry per CDR3 protein results from TCRdb running MiXCR on the multiplex PCR reads. The table has some 720,000 distinct CDR3 sequences, 15% to 20% seen once. The sequenced material came from blood. The receptor was isolated from a man aged 18 to 29 with Graves' hyperthyroidism. The chain recombines TRBV6-1 with TRBJ1-2; TRBD1 aligns across 7 bases. Written as DNA, the CDR3 is TGTGCCAGCCTCGCAGGGGGCTATGGCTACACCTTC. Translating it yields CASLAGGYGYTF.